This TCR beta chain stems from a study of T cell responses to AZD1222 COVID-19 vaccine. As for the study in general: Second doses that came at about 4 or about 12 weeks were put together.

V was pared by 0 bases and J by 8 bases, with 11 bases between. CDR1 is LGHNA and CDR2 is YSLEER in the germline V gene. The CDR3 loop spans 14 amino acids. The data were produced by immunoSEQ multiplex PCR, yet TCRdb's version contains in-frame clones alone and is incomplete. Of 150,000 or so clones listed, 85% to 90% are singletons. A remark on this clone: The antigen is unknown.

The study's findings and limits: At 160-218 and 743-854, vaccine-associated CD4 TCRs were dominant, and they spanned spike. Most donors were white British and more were female, and clonal diversity was possibly underestimated.

The sequence was collected from an adult in good health. Sequenced material: peripheral blood, taken on day 0 of AZD1222 vaccination. This chain connects TRBV4-3 to TRBJ2-1; unclear D gene. CDR3 residues: CASSQEFPPHEQFF. CDR3 coding DNA: TGCGCCAGCAGCCAAGAGTTCCCCCCCCATGAGCAGTTCTTC.